The 16 T cell receptor beta chains reported below all come from one sample, sequenced in a study of early T cells in non-severe SARS-CoV-2 infection. TCRdb re-analysed the 5' RACE reads in MiXCR, keeping a single row per CDR3 protein. The data show more than 55,000 distinct CDR3 sequences, around 8.9% seen once. The sample comprised whole blood. The receptors originated from an adult who was a healthcare worker with PCR-confirmed SARS-CoV-2 infection or an uninfected control (not recorded which).

The chain links TRBV27 to TRBJ1-1, with no clear D. From germline, CDR1 is MNHEY and CDR2 SMNVEV (reference sequence). Trimming removed 1 base at V and 0 bases at J, with 3 bases between. This CDR3 region has 13 residues. Here the CDR3 DNA reads TGTGCCAGCAGTTTATTGCTGAACACTGAAGCTTTCTTT. Translated, it gives CASSLLLNTEAFF.

This clonotype was recorded a few times. V gene TRBV5-1 combines with J gene TRBJ1-2; 10 bases are shared with TRBD1. The CDR3 sequence is 14 residues long. The J segment lost 7 bases and the V segment lost 4 bases, leaving 7 bases of the junction unmatched. Germline V gene data show CDR1 as SGHRS and CDR2 as YFSETQ. The CDR3 DNA is TGCGCCAGCAGCCCCGGGACAGGGGATGGTGGCTACACCTTC. The encoded protein is CASSPGTGDGGYTF.

This clonotype was seen a few times. One end of the junction fails to match germline, which may point to a read error. The chain carries TRBV29-1 and TRBJ2-1; no clear D gene. The CDR3 length is 9 residues. Germline CDR1 and CDR2: SQVTM and ANQGSEA. This CDR3 is CSVDPIWIF. CDR3 DNA: TGCAGCGTTGACCCAATCTGGATCTTC.

This chain links TRBV20-1 with TRBJ1-2, with a tentative D call TRBD1 (6 bases). Germline V gene data show CDR1 as DFQATT and CDR2 as SNEGSKA (reference sequence). This CDR3 is 15 amino acids long. V was cut by 2 bases and J by 1 base, with 14 bases left in between. The CDR3 spells CSARNPGHVNYGYTF. The CDR3, as DNA: TGCAGTGCTAGAAATCCGGGACACGTTAACTATGGCTACACCTTC.

This clonotype has more than one count but fewer than ten. This chain joins TRBV4-2 and TRBJ1-1; D is uncertain. V was trimmed by 0 bases and J by 3 bases, leaving 8 bases between them. There are 14 residues in the CDR3. From germline, CDR1 is LGHNA and CDR2 YNFKEQ. CDR3 in amino acids: CASSQEDGDTEAFF. CDR3 bases: TGTGCCAGCAGCCAAGAGGACGGAGACACTGAAGCTTTCTTT.

This clonotype came up a few times. The chain employs TRBV19 and TRBJ2-1; D remains unclear. This CDR3 is 12 amino acids long. V was pared by 7 bases and J by 7 bases, with 11 bases between. Germline V gives CDR1 LNHDA, CDR2 SQIVND (reference sequence). Here the CDR3 DNA reads TGTGCCAGTACGGACCTGGGGAATGAGCAGTTCTTC. Translated, it gives CASTDLGNEQFF.

The sample holds many counts of this clonotype. J is TRBJ2-5 and V is TRBV5-1; the D gene is possibly TRBD2 (5 bases). The germline gives CDR1 SGHRS, CDR2 YFSETQ. V lost 5 bases, J lost 4 bases, and 12 bases lay in between. The CDR3 consists of 13 residues. The CDR3 region is CASRVSGSETQYF. The CDR3 DNA follows: TGCGCCAGCAGAGTATCGGGGTCAGAGACCCAGTACTTC.

The rearrangement joins TRBV7-9 to TRBJ2-1; 7 bases fit TRBD1. Trimming took 7 bases from V and 4 from J; bases not matched to a gene: 7. The CDR3 is 14 amino acids. Germline-derived CDR1 and CDR2 are SEHNR and FQNEAQ (reference sequence). Here the CDR3 DNA reads TGTGCCAGCACGACGGGACAGAAATACAATGAGCAGTTCTTC. Protein product: CASTTGQKYNEQFF. Together with reference TRBV7-9 and TRBJ2-1, the CDR3 gives the full variable domain: DTGVSQNPRHKITKRGQNVTFRCDPISEHNRLYWYRQTLGQGPEFLTYFQNEAQLEKSRLLSDRFSAERPKGSFSTLEIQRTEQGDSAMYLCASTTGQKYNEQFFGPGTRLTVL.

The chain joins TRBV9 to TRBJ2-4; unclear D gene. The CDR3 is 15 amino acids. Trimming cost V 0 bases and J 1 base, with 8 bases left between them. Germline values: CDR1 SGDLS, CDR2 YYNGEE. This chain's CDR3 is CASSVDWAAKNIQYF. DNA for the CDR3: TGTGCCAGCAGCGTAGACTGGGCCGCCAAAAACATTCAGTACTTC.

This clonotype was seen only a few times. The rearrangement joins TRBV5-5 to TRBJ1-4, with D unresolved. The CDR3 sequence is 12 residues long. Per the germline V gene, CDR1 is SGHKS and CDR2 is YYEKEE (reference sequence). The V gene lost 1 base and the J gene lost 7 bases, with 5 bases spanning the gap. The CDR3 bases are TGTGCCAGCAGCTTGATAAGTGAAAAACTGTTTTTT. It encodes CASSLISEKLFF.

The chain combines TRBV20-1 with TRBJ2-3; the D gene could be TRBD1 or TRBD2 (5 bases each). V was pared by 3 bases and J by 2 bases, with 9 bases between. The CDR3 totals 13 residues. Looked up from germline, CDR1 is DFQATT and CDR2 is SNEGSKA (reference sequence). The CDR3 bases are TGCAGTGCTAGCGGGACGACCACAGATACGCAGTATTTT. It encodes CSASGTTTDTQYF.

This clonotype was counted at least ten times. This chain connects TRBV3-1 to TRBJ2-4; 7 bases are shared with TRBD2. V was pared by 1 base and J by 6 bases, with 3 bases of the junction left unmatched. Germline assignment: CDR1 LGHDT and CDR2 YNNKEL (reference sequence). The CDR3 length is 14 residues. The CDR3 is CASSQVAGGNIQYF. DNA for the CDR3: TGTGCCAGCAGCCAAGTAGCGGGTGGAAACATTCAGTACTTC.

This clonotype was detected many times. The V call is TRBV28, the J call TRBJ2-2; 10 positions match TRBD1. V lost 6 bases to trimming and J lost 2 bases; unmatched junction nucleotides: 6. CDR3 size: 16 residues. Germline CDR1 is MDHEN and CDR2 is SYDVKM. CDR3 DNA: TGTGCCAGCAGCCCCGGGACAGGGGTAAACACCGGGGAGCTGTTTTTT. Encoded protein: CASSPGTGVNTGELFF.

This clonotype has at least ten counts. CDR3 nucleotide sequence: TGCGCCAGCAGCCAGGATAGGAGGAACATTCAGTACTTC. Residues: CASSQDRRNIQYF. This chain connects TRBV4-1 to TRBJ2-4, with TRBD2 as a possible D gene (5 bases). With 3 bases removed from V and 7 bases from J, the gap between germline ends came to 10 bases. The CDR3 extends over 13 amino acids. Germline assignment: CDR1 MGHRA and CDR2 YSYEKL.

The chain recombines TRBV12-3 or TRBV12-4 with TRBJ1-2, with 8 bases fitting TRBD1. The J segment lost 4 bases and the V segment lost 6 bases, leaving 4 bases of the junction unmatched. The CDR3 totals 13 residues. The CDR3 sequence: CASRAGGVYGYTF. CDR3 nucleotides: TGTGCCAGCAGAGCAGGGGGCGTCTATGGCTACACCTTC.

This clonotype was counted only a few times. The V call is TRBV7-2, the J call TRBJ1-3; D gene ambiguous. The CDR3 is 13 residues long. Per the germline V gene, CDR1 is SGHTA and CDR2 is FQGNSA. This CDR3 reads CGWALSSGNTIYF. The CDR3 DNA sequence: TGTGGATGGGCCCTCAGCTCTGGAAACACCATATATTTT.